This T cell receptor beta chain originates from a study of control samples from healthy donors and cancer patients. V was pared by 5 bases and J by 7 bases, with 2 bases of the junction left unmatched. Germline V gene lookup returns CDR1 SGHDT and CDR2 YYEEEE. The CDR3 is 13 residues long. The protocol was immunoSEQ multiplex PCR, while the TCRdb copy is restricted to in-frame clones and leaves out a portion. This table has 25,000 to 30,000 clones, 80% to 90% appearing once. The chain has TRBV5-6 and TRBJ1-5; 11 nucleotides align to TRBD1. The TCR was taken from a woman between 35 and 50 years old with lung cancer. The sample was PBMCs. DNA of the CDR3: TGTGCCAGCAGTGGGACAGGGGGACAGCCCCAGCATTTT. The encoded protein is CASSGTGGQPQHF.